This record concerns one T cell receptor beta chain sequence. The antigen remains undetermined. These data belong to a study of T cell repertoires in cytomegalovirus infection. Background on the study: Matching HLA type, along with CMV infection, was indicated by public TCR beta signatures. General study results and limits: Ex vivo responses were dominated by HLA-C-restricted CMV-specific TCR beta clonotypes. The cumulative frequency of public TCR beta families identified carriers of CMV plus the relevant HLA.

Via MiXCR, TCRdb re-called the reads, giving one row per CDR3 protein. The sample includes around 710,000 distinct CDR3 sequences, 25% to 30% seen only once; the top ten take about an eighth. V was clipped by 1 base and J by 8 bases, with 12 bases between them. Germline loops: CDR1 SEHNR, CDR2 FQNEAQ (reference sequence). The length of the CDR3 is 14 residues. The sequenced sample was cultured CD8+ T cells from PBMCs, obtained from culture after CMV antigen stimulation. The TCR sequence derives from a human donor in good health (CMV status not recorded). Some clones in this sample may be carry-over from other donors' samples. This chain connects TRBV7-9 to TRBJ2-1; D call uncertain. The CDR3 loop reads CASSLGVSLDEQFF. The CDR3 DNA follows: TGTGCCAGCAGCTTAGGGGTCTCATTGGATGAGCAGTTCTTC.